One and the same sample provided the 15 T cell receptor beta chains below, sequenced in a study of beta chain features in type 1 diabetes. Expressed TCRB transcripts were sequenced, since all the RNA that had been isolated was reverse transcribed. Assay used: immunoSEQ multiplex PCR; TCRdb lists only in-frame clones, some missing. The data show 15,000 to 19,000 clones, with 43% seen just once and approximately 0.53% held by the top ten. The material sequenced was stem cell memory CD4+ T cells from blood. Receptors originate from a middle-aged woman in good health.

The rearrangement links TRBV6-6 to TRBJ1-6; D gene ambiguous. In germline, CDR1 is MNHNY, CDR2 SVGAGI (reference sequence). CDR3 length: 16 amino acids. Deletions cut 2 bases from V and 6 bases from J, with 14 bases between. CDR3 sequence reads: CASSYSEGRPNSPLHF. CDR3 DNA sequence: TGTGCCAGCAGTTACAGCGAGGGCCGACCTAATTCACCCCTCCACTTT.

This clone was recorded a few times. The chain is built from TRBV7-2 and TRBJ2-1; a possible D gene is TRBD2 (5 bases). V was shortened by 1 base and J by 3 bases, with 10 bases between the two germline ends. This CDR3 spans 15 amino acids. CDR1 is SGHTA, CDR2 FQGNSA, per germline. The CDR3 spells CASSLGRRDYNEQFF. CDR3 sequence (DNA): TGTGCCAGCAGCTTAGGCCGACGGGACTACAATGAGCAGTTCTTC.

This sequence joins TRBV15 and TRBJ2-1, with 10 bases identical to TRBD2. The CDR3 covers 16 residues. The ends lost 4 bases at V and 9 bases at J; junction bases unmatched: 12. Germline V gene sequence: CDR1 LNHNV, CDR2 YYDKDF (reference sequence). Here the CDR3 reads CATSIPAGGPIREQFF. CDR3 sequence (DNA): TGTGCCACCAGCATCCCAGCGGGGGGGCCGATCCGTGAGCAGTTCTTC.

The rearrangement uses TRBV5-6 and TRBJ2-3, with D unclear. This CDR3 is 12 amino acids long. The V end lost 5 bases, the J end lost 7 bases, and 11 bases lay between the germline ends. Germline V lookup: CDR1 SGHDT, CDR2 YYEEEE. DNA for the CDR3: TGTGCCAGCAGGACCGACATGCATACGCAGTATTTT. Protein: CASRTDMHTQYF.

V gene TRBV5-4 combines with J gene TRBJ1-6; D might be TRBD1 (5 bases). The CDR3 is 16 amino acids. CDR1 SGHNT and CDR2 YYREEE come from the germline V gene (reference sequence). Trimming took 4 bases from V and 4 from J, leaving 15 bases between them. The CDR3: CASSQDLAGYNSPLHF. CDR3 nucleotide sequence: TGTGCCAGCAGCCAAGATCTCGCAGGGTATAATTCACCCCTCCACTTT.

This clone was recorded a few times. The genes are TRBV7-2 and TRBJ2-7; D uncertain. CDR3 length: 14 amino acids. V lost 5 bases to trimming and J lost 3 bases, with 14 bases between them. The germline gives CDR1 SGHTA, CDR2 FQGNSA. The CDR3 DNA is TGTGCCAGCAGCCCCCCACCACCGCGCTACGAGCAGTACTTC. It specifies CASSPPPPRYEQYF.

V is TRBV27 and J is TRBJ1-4; 9 bases line up with TRBD1. CDR1 is MNHEY and CDR2 is SMNVEV in the germline V gene (reference sequence). The CDR3 loop spans 17 amino acids. The V segment lost 3 bases and the J segment 7 bases; nucleotides outside the gene matches: 12. DNA for the CDR3: TGTGCCAGCAGTTTTCACGCTACAGGGGGCGAGGGTGAAAAACTGTTTTTT. Residues: CASSFHATGGEGEKLFF. The complete variable domain, with remaining parts taken from reference TRBV27 and TRBJ1-4, reads EAQVTQNPRYLITVTGKKLTVTCSQNMNHEYMSWYRQDPGLGLRQIYYSMNVEVTDKGDVPEGYKVSRKEKRNFPLILESPSPNQTSLYFCASSFHATGGEGEKLFFGSGTQLSVL.

This clone was seen a handful of times. This chain connects TRBV7-2 to TRBJ2-1; possible D gene TRBD1, 5 bases. The V and J ends lost 6 bases and 2 bases respectively, with 17 bases between them. The germline gives CDR1 SGHTA, CDR2 FQGNSA. The CDR3 length is 16 residues. In nucleotides, the CDR3 is TGTGCCAGCAGAGGGGCTCCTACGACCACCTACAATGAGCAGTTCTTC. Translating gives CASRGAPTTTYNEQFF.

This clone was counted a few times. The V call is TRBV7-9, the J call TRBJ1-5; 8 positions match TRBD1. In germline, CDR1 is SEHNR, CDR2 FQNEAQ (reference sequence). The CDR3 length is 15 residues. V trimming: 1 base; J trimming: 1 base; junction bases outside the gene matches: 0. The CDR3 spells CASSLGQGSNQPQHF. The DNA of the CDR3 is TGTGCCAGCAGCTTAGGACAGGGGAGCAATCAGCCCCAGCATTTT. Based on the CDR3 plus reference TRBV7-9 and TRBJ1-5, the full variable domain is DTGVSQNPRHKITKRGQNVTFRCDPISEHNRLYWYRQTLGQGPEFLTYFQNEAQLEKSRLLSDRFSAERPKGSFSTLEIQRTEQGDSAMYLCASSLGQGSNQPQHFGDGTRLSIL.

This clone was observed a few times. The chain couples TRBV9 to TRBJ2-7; 7 nucleotides line up with TRBD2. CDR3 length equals 14 residues. Per the germline V gene, CDR1 is SGDLS and CDR2 is YYNGEE. Unmatched junction bases numbered 6, after V lost 3 bases and J lost 3 bases. CDR3 bases: TGTGCCAGCAGCGCCTATGGGACTAACTACGAGCAGTACTTC. Translating it yields CASSAYGTNYEQYF.

In this sample, this clone turned up once. V usage is TRBV5-1 and J usage is TRBJ1-1; D remains unclear. The CDR3 is 15 residues long. Per germline, CDR1 SGHRS and CDR2 YFSETQ. V was trimmed by 3 bases and J by 1 base, leaving 13 bases between them. The CDR3 region has the DNA TGCGCCAGCAGCTCGGCGACAAGGAAGAACACTGAAGCTTTCTTT. This sequence encodes CASSSATRKNTEAFF.

This clone was observed a handful of times. This chain joins TRBV9 and TRBJ2-1, with 13 bases identical to TRBD2. Germline loops: CDR1 SGDLS, CDR2 YYNGEE. The trim removed 0 bases at V and 5 bases at J, leaving 2 bases unmatched. CDR3 length: 16 residues. In DNA form, the CDR3 reads TGTGCCAGCAGCGTAGGACTAGCGGGGGGCGACAATGAGCAGTTCTTC. Encoded protein: CASSVGLAGGDNEQFF.

The chain has TRBV5-1 and TRBJ2-5; 9 nucleotides match TRBD1. Germline CDR1 SGHRS, CDR2 YFSETQ. This CDR3 is 16 amino acids long. V lost 0 bases and J lost 5; bases outside the gene matches: 8. In DNA, the CDR3 is TGCGCCAGCAGCTTGGAAGGGACAGGGATTATGGAGACCCAGTACTTC. This sequence encodes CASSLEGTGIMETQYF.

This chain connects TRBV7-2 to TRBJ1-1; 7 bases match TRBD1. The V and J ends lost 7 bases and 0 bases, in that order; junction bases with no gene match: 5. The length of the CDR3 is 14 residues. The germline gives CDR1 SGHTA, CDR2 FQGNSA. The CDR3 DNA reads TGTGCCAGCAACCAACAGGGGTTGAACACTGAAGCTTTCTTT. It encodes CASNQQGLNTEAFF.

The chain is built from TRBV5-1 and TRBJ1-5; 9 bases map to TRBD1. The V gene's germline CDR1 is SGHRS and CDR2 YFSETQ. This CDR3 region has 14 residues. Trimming cost V 4 bases and J 7 bases; bases outside gene matches: 6. The CDR3 loop reads CASSTDRGGQPQHF. The CDR3 DNA reads TGCGCCAGCAGCACGGACAGGGGTGGACAGCCCCAGCATTTT.